These 18 T cell receptor beta chains originate from one sample sequenced in a study of T cell repertoires in cytomegalovirus infection. TCRdb fed the reads into MiXCR, producing one record per CDR3 protein. This sample carries fewer than 550,000 distinct CDR3 sequences, more than 15% of them seen once, and the ten largest clones take more than 20%. Sequenced: CD8+ T cells from PBMCs. The receptors were gathered from a human donor in good health (CMV status not recorded). Some clones in this sample may be carry-over from other donors' samples.

This clonotype was counted ten times or more. J is TRBJ2-1 and V is TRBV7-9, with D tentatively TRBD1 (5 bases). Germline lookup yields CDR1 SEHNR and CDR2 FQNEAQ (reference sequence). The CDR3 has 16 amino acids. The V end was cut by 4 bases, the J end by 12 bases, with 25 bases between. CDR3 loop: CASSYIQGILGGGQFF. For the CDR3, the DNA is TGTGCCAGCAGCTATATTCAGGGTATACTTGGCGGTGGGCAGTTCTTC.

Remarks on this clonotype: At one of its ends the junction is not consistent with the germline gene, which may arise from a read error. This rearrangement joins TRBV6-6 to TRBJ1-5, with unresolved D. The V gene's germline CDR1 is MNHNY and CDR2 SVGAGI (reference sequence). CDR3 length: 15 residues. CDR3 region: CASTKGGMGNQLQHF. DNA of the CDR3: TGTGCCAGCACAAAAGGAGGGATGGGCAATCAGCTCCAGCATTTT.

This clonotype has just a few counts. The chain has TRBV19 and TRBJ2-5; 7 nucleotides match TRBD2. Germline assignment: CDR1 LNHDA and CDR2 SQIVND (reference sequence). Trimming cost V 6 bases and J 2 bases; bases outside gene matches: 6. The length of the CDR3 is 14 residues. The CDR3 nucleotides read TGTGCCAGTAGCAATCTAGCGGTTCAAGAGACCCAGTACTTC. This sequence encodes CASSNLAVQETQYF.

V gene TRBV10-2 combines with J gene TRBJ1-2; tentatively, D is TRBD1 (5 bases). The CDR3 extends over 14 amino acids. Germline values: CDR1 WSHSY, CDR2 SAAADI. V gave up 6 bases and J gave up 4 bases, with 15 bases separating them. The CDR3 is CASRPIWGFYGYTF. CDR3 sequence (DNA): TGCGCCAGCAGACCCATCTGGGGGTTCTATGGCTACACCTTC.

This clonotype has a count of ten or more. This chain uses TRBV28 with TRBJ2-1; D uncertain. This CDR3 contains 14 residues. Germline V lookup: CDR1 MDHEN, CDR2 SYDVKM. The germline V and J ends were trimmed by 3 bases and 0 bases, with 6 bases remaining between them. The CDR3 here is CASSFQISYNEQFF. The CDR3 nucleotides read TGTGCCAGCAGTTTCCAGATCTCCTACAATGAGCAGTTCTTC.

As to this clonotype: One base away lies a much larger clone, so this may be a sequencing read error. This rearrangement joins TRBV11-2 to TRBJ2-2; D is undetermined. V was shortened by 0 bases and J by 7 bases, with 9 bases between the two germline ends. CDR3 length: 14 amino acids. Germline assignment: CDR1 SGHAT and CDR2 FQNNGV. CDR3 region: CASSLDRSNGELFF. The CDR3 DNA follows: TGTGCCAGCAGCTTAGATCGCAGCAACGGGGAGCTGTTTTTT.

This clonotype was seen repeatedly, ten times or more. V and J are TRBV7-6 and TRBJ2-1; D possibly corresponds to TRBD2 (5 bases). CDR3 length: 13 amino acids. CDR1 is SGHVS, CDR2 FNYEAQ, per germline. V lost 4 bases and J 10 bases, leaving 14 bases between the germline ends. The CDR3 loop is CASSSDFPKEQFF. The CDR3 nucleotides are TGTGCCAGCAGCTCGGACTTTCCTAAGGAGCAGTTCTTC.

As regards this clonotype: A much larger clone lies a single base off, so this may be a read error. This sequence joins TRBV19 and TRBJ1-1, with a weak D call TRBD1 (6 bases). This CDR3 has 14 amino acids. The V end lost 5 bases, the J end lost 3 bases, and 13 bases lay between the germline ends. CDR1 is LNHDA, CDR2 SQIVND, per germline (reference sequence). Written as DNA, the CDR3 is TGTGCCAGTAGTGGTAGACAGGCGGACACTGAAGCTTTCTTT. Translation gives CASSGRQADTEAFF.

This clonotype was counted at least ten times. The chain combines TRBV15 with TRBJ2-3, with 9 positions matching TRBD2. The CDR3 is 18 amino acids. CDR1 is LNHNV and CDR2 is YYDKDF in the germline V gene (reference sequence). After removal of 5 bases from V and 1 base from J, the junction contained 13 bases not matched to a gene. The CDR3 sequence: CATSGLAGAGPGTDTQYF. The DNA for the CDR3 is TGTGCCACCAGCGGATTAGCGGGAGCGGGACCGGGCACAGATACGCAGTATTTT.

V and J are TRBV20-1 and TRBJ2-1, with 9 bases lining up with TRBD2. Unmatched junction bases numbered 10, after V lost 6 bases and J lost 1 base. The CDR3 is made up of 16 amino acids. Per the germline V gene, CDR1 is DFQATT and CDR2 is SNEGSKA (reference sequence). CDR3 protein: CSASPVSGRSYNEQFF. For the CDR3, the DNA is TGCAGTGCCAGCCCAGTCAGCGGGAGGTCCTACAATGAGCAGTTCTTC.

The rearrangement links TRBV11-2 to TRBJ1-2; tentative D call: TRBD1 (6 bases). The CDR3 loop spans 16 amino acids. In germline, CDR1 is SGHAT, CDR2 FQNNGV. Between the trimmed V and J ends, which lost 1 base and 4 bases, there was a span of 16 bases. The CDR3 here is CASSLASQQGFYGYTF. The CDR3 DNA follows: TGTGCCAGCAGCTTAGCCTCACAACAGGGATTCTATGGCTACACCTTC.

The chain is built from TRBV9 and TRBJ2-1; TRBD2 aligns across 10 bases. The CDR3 extends over 14 amino acids. CDR1 and CDR2 (germline): SGDLS, YYNGEE. J lost 8 bases, V lost 6 bases, and 8 bases had no gene match. The CDR3 loop reads CASTSGGGLDEQFF. Here the CDR3 DNA reads TGTGCCAGCACAAGCGGGGGGGGTTTAGATGAGCAGTTCTTC.

In its sample, this clonotype was seen a few times. This rearrangement joins TRBV27 to TRBJ1-2, with 10 positions matching TRBD1. The CDR3 covers 15 residues. V trimming: 5 bases; J trimming: 4 bases; junction bases outside the gene matches: 7. Germline V gives CDR1 MNHEY, CDR2 SMNVEV (reference sequence). The CDR3 DNA is TGTGCCAGCAGTCTTCGACAGGGGGCGCGCTATGGCTACACCTTC. This sequence encodes CASSLRQGARYGYTF.

The V gene is TRBV28, the J gene TRBJ1-2; D gene ambiguous. Trimming shortened V by 5 bases and J by 8 bases, and 12 bases separated the two germline ends. This CDR3 region has 12 residues. Germline CDR1 is MDHEN and CDR2 is SYDVKM. The CDR3 coding sequence is TGTGCCAGCAGTGACCGACCGGAAGGCTACACCTTC. Translated, it gives CASSDRPEGYTF.

J is TRBJ2-5 and V is TRBV19; 11 bases line up with TRBD2. Germline assignment: CDR1 LNHDA and CDR2 SQIVND (reference sequence). This CDR3 contains 15 residues. V lost 3 bases to trimming and J lost 5 bases; unmatched junction nucleotides: 5. For the CDR3, the DNA is TGTGCCAGTAGTATTGCTAGCGGGAGGTTTGAGACCCAGTACTTC. Translated, it gives CASSIASGRFETQYF.

This clonotype was picked up many times. This sequence joins TRBV7-9 and TRBJ1-4; 7 bases are shared with TRBD1. Germline V gene data show CDR1 as SEHNR and CDR2 as FQNEAQ (reference sequence). V lost 0 bases, J lost 4 bases, and 5 bases stayed unmatched. The CDR3 spans 16 residues. The CDR3, as DNA: TGTGCCAGCAGCTTAGCGGAGGGACAGTTTAATGAAAAACTGTTTTTT. This encodes CASSLAEGQFNEKLFF. Together with reference TRBV7-9 and TRBJ1-4, the CDR3 gives the full variable domain: DTGVSQNPRHKITKRGQNVTFRCDPISEHNRLYWYRQTLGQGPEFLTYFQNEAQLEKSRLLSDRFSAERPKGSFSTLEIQRTEQGDSAMYLCASSLAEGQFNEKLFFGSGTQLSVL.

The sample holds many counts of this clonotype. The chain links TRBV7-6 to TRBJ2-6, with TRBD1 matching over 9 bases. Germline CDR1 SGHVS, CDR2 FNYEAQ. Unmatched junction bases numbered 8, after V lost 5 bases and J lost 0 bases. This CDR3 has 18 residues. The CDR3 DNA sequence: TGTGCCAGCAGCCCTCGGGACAGGGATTCCTCTGGGGCCAACGTCCTGACTTTC. The encoded protein is CASSPRDRDSSGANVLTF.

The chain uses TRBV18 and TRBJ2-4, with D perhaps matching TRBD2 (6 bases). The CDR3 sequence is 12 residues long. Trimming removed 3 bases at V and 15 bases at J, with 15 bases between. Germline V CDR1 and CDR2: KGHSH, LQKENI. CDR3 coding DNA: TGTGCCAGCTCACCGAGGGAACGGGAGTGGTACTTC. As protein: CASSPREREWYF.